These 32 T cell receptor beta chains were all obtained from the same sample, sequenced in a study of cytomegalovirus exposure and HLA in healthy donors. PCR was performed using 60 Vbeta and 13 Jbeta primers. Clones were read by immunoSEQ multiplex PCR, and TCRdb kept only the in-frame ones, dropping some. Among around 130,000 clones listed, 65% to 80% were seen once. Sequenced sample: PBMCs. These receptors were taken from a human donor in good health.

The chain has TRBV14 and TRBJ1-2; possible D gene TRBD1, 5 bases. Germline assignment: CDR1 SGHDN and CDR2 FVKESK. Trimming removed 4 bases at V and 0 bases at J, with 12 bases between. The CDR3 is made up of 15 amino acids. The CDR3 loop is CASSRSGGANYGYTF. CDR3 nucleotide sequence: TGTGCCAGCAGCCGGTCGGGGGGGGCTAACTATGGCTACACCTTC. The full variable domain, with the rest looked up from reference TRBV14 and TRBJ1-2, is EAGVTQFPSHSVIEKGQTVTLRCDPISGHDNLYWYRRVMGKEIKFLLHFVKESKQDESGMPNNRFLAERTGGTYSTLKVQPAELEDSGVYFCASSRSGGANYGYTFGSGTRLTVV.

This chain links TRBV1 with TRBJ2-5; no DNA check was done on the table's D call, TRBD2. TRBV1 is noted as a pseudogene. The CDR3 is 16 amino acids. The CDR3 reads CTSNLGASGPQETQYF. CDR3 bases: TGCACCAGCAACCTGGGAGCTAGCGGTCCCCAAGAGACCCAGTACTTC.

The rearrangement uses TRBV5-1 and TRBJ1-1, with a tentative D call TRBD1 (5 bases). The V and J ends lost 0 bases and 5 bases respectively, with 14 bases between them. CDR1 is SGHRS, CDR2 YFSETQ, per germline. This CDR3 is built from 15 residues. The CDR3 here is CASSLDRRGGTEAFF. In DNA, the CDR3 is TGCGCCAGCAGCTTGGACAGACGGGGGGGGACTGAAGCTTTCTTT.

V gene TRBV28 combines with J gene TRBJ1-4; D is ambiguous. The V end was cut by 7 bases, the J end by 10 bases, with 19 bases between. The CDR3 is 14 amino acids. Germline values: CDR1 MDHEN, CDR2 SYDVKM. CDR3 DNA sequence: TGTGCCAGCATGGACGGGCCTAGCGCTGGAAAACTGTTTTTT. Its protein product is CASMDGPSAGKLFF.

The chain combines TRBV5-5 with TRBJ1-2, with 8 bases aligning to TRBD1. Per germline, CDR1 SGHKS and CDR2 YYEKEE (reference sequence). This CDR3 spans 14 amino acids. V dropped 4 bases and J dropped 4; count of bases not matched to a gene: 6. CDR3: CASSIQGGLYGYTF. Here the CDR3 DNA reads TGTGCCAGCAGCATACAGGGGGGTCTCTATGGCTACACCTTC.

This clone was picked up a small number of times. CDR3 nucleotide sequence: TGCGCCAGCAGCCGCCAGGACTTCTATGGCTACACCTTC. Translating it yields CASSRQDFYGYTF. The chain is built from TRBV4-1 and TRBJ1-2; D unclear. The V end lost 4 bases, the J end lost 4 bases, and 10 bases lay between the germline ends. Germline V gives CDR1 MGHRA, CDR2 YSYEKL. This CDR3 has 13 residues.

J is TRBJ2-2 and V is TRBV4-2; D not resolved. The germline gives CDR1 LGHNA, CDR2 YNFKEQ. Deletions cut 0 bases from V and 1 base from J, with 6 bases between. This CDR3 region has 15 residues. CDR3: CASSQEMRNTGELFF. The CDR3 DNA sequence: TGTGCCAGCAGCCAAGAGATGCGGAACACCGGGGAGCTGTTTTTT.

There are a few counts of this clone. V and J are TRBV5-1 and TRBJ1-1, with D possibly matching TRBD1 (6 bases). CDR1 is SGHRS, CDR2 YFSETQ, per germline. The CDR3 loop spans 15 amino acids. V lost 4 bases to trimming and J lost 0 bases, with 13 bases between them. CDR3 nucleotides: TGCGCCAGCAGCATGTGGACAGACCTGAACACTGAAGCTTTCTTT. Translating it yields CASSMWTDLNTEAFF.

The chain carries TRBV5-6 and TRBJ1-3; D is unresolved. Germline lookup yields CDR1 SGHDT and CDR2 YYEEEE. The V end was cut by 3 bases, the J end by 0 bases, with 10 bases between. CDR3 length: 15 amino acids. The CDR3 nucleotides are TGTGCCAGCAGCTCCAAGGCGGGCTCTGGAAACACCATATATTTT. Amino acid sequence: CASSSKAGSGNTIYF. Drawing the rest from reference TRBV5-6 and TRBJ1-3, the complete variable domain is DAGVTQSPTHLIKTRGQQVTLRCSPKSGHDTVSWYQQALGQGPQFIFQYYEEEERQRGNFPDRFSGHQFPNYSSELNVNALLLGDSALYLCASSSKAGSGNTIYFGEGSWLTVV.

The CDR3 sequence is CASSYSRTSGSYEQYF. CDR3 sequence (DNA): TGTGCCAGCAGTTACTCACGGACTAGCGGGTCCTACGAGCAGTACTTC. This chain joins TRBV6-5 and TRBJ2-7; TRBD2 aligns across 11 bases. This CDR3 spans 16 amino acids. Trimming took 0 bases from V and 1 from J; bases not matched to a gene: 2. The V gene's germline CDR1 is MNHEY and CDR2 SVGAGI.

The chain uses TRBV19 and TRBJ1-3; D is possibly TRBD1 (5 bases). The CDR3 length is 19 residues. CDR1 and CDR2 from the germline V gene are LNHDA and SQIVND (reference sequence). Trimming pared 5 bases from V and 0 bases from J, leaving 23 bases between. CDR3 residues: CASSSLPGTGKSSGNTIYF. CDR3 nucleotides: TGTGCCAGTAGTTCCCTCCCAGGGACTGGGAAAAGCTCTGGAAACACCATATATTTT.

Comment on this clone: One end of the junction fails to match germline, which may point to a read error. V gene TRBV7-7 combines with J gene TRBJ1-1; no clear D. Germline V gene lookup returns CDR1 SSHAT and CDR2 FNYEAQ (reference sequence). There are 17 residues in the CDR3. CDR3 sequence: CASGLHLTIGMNTEAFF. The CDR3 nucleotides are TGTGCCAGCGGCTTACATCTCACTATCGGAATGAACACTGAAGCTTTCTTT.

The CDR3 DNA follows: TGTGCCAGCTCACCAGTGACAGGTTATAATTCACCCCTCCACTTT. Its protein product is CASSPVTGYNSPLHF. The chain combines TRBV18 with TRBJ1-6, with a tentative D call TRBD1 (6 bases). The V end lost 2 bases, the J end lost 4 bases, and 9 bases lay between the germline ends. This CDR3 is built from 15 residues. Germline CDR1 and CDR2: KGHSH and LQKENI.

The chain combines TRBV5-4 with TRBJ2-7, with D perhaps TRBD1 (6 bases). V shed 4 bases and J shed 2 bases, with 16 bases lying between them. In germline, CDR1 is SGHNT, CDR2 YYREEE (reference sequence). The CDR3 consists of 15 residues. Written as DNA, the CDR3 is TGTGCCAGCAGCGCCGGGACAAAGGCTCCCTACGAGCAGTACTTC. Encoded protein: CASSAGTKAPYEQYF.

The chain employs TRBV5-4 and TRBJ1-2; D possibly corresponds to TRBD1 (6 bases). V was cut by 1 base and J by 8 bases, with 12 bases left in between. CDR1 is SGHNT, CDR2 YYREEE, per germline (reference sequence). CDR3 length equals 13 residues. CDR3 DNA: TGTGCCAGCAGCTTGCAACAGGGTGGGGGCTACACCTTC. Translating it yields CASSLQQGGGYTF.

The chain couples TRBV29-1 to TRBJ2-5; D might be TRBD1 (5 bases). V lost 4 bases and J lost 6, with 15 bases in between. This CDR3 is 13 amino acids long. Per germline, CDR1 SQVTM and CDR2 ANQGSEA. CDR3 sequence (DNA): TGCAGCGTTGTAGAGCTCAGGGAACAGACCCAGTACTTC. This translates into CSVVELREQTQYF.

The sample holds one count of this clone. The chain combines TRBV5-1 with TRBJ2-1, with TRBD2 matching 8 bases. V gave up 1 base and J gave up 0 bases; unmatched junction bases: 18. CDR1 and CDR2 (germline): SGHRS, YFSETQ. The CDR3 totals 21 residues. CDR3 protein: CASSLTWTSSHKFSSYNEQFF. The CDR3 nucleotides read TGCGCCAGCAGCTTGACTTGGACTAGCAGCCATAAATTCAGCTCCTACAATGAGCAGTTCTTC.

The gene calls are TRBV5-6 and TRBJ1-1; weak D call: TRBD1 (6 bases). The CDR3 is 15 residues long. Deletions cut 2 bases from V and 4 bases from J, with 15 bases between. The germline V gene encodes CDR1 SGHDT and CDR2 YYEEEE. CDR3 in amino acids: CASSFGHRVPTEAFF. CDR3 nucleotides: TGTGCCAGCAGCTTCGGTCACAGGGTTCCCACTGAAGCTTTCTTT.

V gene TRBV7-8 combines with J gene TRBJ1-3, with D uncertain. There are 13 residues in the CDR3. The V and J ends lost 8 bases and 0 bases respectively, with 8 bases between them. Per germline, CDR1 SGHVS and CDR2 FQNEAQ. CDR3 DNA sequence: TGTGCCAGCTCTGTCTACTCTGGAAACACCATATATTTT. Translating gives CASSVYSGNTIYF.

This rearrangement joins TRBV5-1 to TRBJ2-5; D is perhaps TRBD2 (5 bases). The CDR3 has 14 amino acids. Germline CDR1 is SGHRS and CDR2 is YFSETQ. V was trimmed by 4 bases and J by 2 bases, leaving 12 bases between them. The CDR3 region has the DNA TGCGCCAGCAGCACCGGGGAGCCACAAGAGACCCAGTACTTC. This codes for CASSTGEPQETQYF.

The CDR3 reads CASSLDSSGNTIYF. In DNA, the CDR3 is TGCGCCAGCAGCTTGGACAGCTCTGGAAACACCATATATTTT. The chain has TRBV5-1 and TRBJ1-3; D gene unclear. The CDR3 totals 14 residues. Trimming took 0 bases from V and 0 from J, leaving 4 bases between them. CDR1 is SGHRS, CDR2 YFSETQ, per germline.

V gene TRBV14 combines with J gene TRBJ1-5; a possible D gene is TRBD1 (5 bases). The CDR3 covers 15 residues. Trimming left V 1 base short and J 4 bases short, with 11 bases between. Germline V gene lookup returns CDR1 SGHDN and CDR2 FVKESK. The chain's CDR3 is CASSQGGATNQPQHF. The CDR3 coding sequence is TGTGCCAGCAGCCAAGGCGGGGCCACGAATCAGCCCCAGCATTTT.

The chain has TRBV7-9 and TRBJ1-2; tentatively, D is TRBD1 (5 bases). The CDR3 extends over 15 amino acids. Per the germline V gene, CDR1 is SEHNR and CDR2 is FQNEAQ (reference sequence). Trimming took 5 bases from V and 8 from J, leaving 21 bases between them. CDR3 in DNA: TGTGCCAGCAGCGCTAGCGTGAGGGGCATAGGAGGCTACACCTTC. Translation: CASSASVRGIGGYTF.

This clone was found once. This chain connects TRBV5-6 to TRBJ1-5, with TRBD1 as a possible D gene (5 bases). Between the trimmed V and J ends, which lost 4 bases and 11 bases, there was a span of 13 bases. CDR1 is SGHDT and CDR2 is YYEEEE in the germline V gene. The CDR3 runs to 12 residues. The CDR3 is CASSREGAAQHF. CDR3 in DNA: TGTGCCAGCAGCCGAGAAGGGGCGGCCCAGCATTTT.

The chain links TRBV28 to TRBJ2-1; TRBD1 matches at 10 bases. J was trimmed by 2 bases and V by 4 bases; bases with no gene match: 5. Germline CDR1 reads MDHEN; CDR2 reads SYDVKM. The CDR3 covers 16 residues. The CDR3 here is CASSSPGQGTYNEQFF. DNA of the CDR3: TGTGCCAGCAGTTCTCCGGGACAGGGGACCTACAATGAGCAGTTCTTC.

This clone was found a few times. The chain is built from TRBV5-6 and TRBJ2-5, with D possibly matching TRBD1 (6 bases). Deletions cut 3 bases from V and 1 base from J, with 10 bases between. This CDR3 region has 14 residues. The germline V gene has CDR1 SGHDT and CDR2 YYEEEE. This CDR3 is CASSYRGGQETQYF. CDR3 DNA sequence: TGTGCCAGCAGCTATCGAGGGGGCCAAGAGACCCAGTACTTC. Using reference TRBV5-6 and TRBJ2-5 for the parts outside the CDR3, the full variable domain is DAGVTQSPTHLIKTRGQQVTLRCSPKSGHDTVSWYQQALGQGPQFIFQYYEEEERQRGNFPDRFSGHQFPNYSSELNVNALLLGDSALYLCASSYRGGQETQYFGPGTRLLVL.

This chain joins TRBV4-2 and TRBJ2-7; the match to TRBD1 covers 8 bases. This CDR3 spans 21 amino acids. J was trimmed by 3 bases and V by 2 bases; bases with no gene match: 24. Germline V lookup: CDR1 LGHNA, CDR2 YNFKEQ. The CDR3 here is CASSQQQGVGYSTTALYEQYF. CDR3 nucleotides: TGTGCCAGCAGCCAACAACAGGGGGTTGGGTACTCGACTACGGCCCTCTACGAGCAGTACTTC.

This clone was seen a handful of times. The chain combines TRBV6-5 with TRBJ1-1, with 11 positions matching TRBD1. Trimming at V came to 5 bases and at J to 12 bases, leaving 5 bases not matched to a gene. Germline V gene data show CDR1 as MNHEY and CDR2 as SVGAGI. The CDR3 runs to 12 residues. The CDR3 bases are TGTGCCAGCAGTCCGGGACAGGGGGTGACTTTCTTT. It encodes CASSPGQGVTFF.

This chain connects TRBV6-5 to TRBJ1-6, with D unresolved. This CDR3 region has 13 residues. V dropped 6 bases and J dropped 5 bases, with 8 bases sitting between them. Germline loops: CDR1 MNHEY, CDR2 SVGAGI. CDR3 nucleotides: TGTGCCAGCAGCCTTCCCCATAATTCACCCCTCCACTTT. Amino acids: CASSLPHNSPLHF.

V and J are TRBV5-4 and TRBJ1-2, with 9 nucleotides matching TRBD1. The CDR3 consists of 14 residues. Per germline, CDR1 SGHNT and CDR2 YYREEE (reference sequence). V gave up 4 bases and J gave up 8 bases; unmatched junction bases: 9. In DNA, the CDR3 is TGTGCCAGCAGCCAGAGGGACAGGGCTTACGGCTACACCTTC. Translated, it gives CASSQRDRAYGYTF.

Written as DNA, the CDR3 is TGTGCCAGCAGTTTACATGCGGAGACCTACGAGCAGTACTTC. Its protein is CASSLHAETYEQYF. The chain combines TRBV28 with TRBJ2-7; D call uncertain. The V gene's germline CDR1 is MDHEN and CDR2 SYDVKM. The V and J ends lost 2 bases and 2 bases respectively, with 10 bases between them. The CDR3 is 14 amino acids.

The CDR3 DNA reads as TGTGCCAGCAGCCCACGACAGGGGCCCTATGGCTACACCTTC. Amino acid sequence: CASSPRQGPYGYTF. The V and J genes are TRBV11-2 and TRBJ1-2, with 8 bases fitting TRBD1. V dropped 5 bases and J dropped 4; count of bases not matched to a gene: 6. This CDR3 region has 14 residues. The germline CDR1 and CDR2 sequences are SGHAT and FQNNGV. The full variable domain, its missing parts supplied by reference TRBV11-2 and TRBJ1-2, is EAGVAQSPRYKIIEKRQSVAFWCNPISGHATLYWYQQILGQGPKLLIQFQNNGVVDDSQLPKDRFSAERLKGVDSTLKIQPAKLEDSAVYLCASSPRQGPYGYTFGSGTRLTVV.